The 14 T cell receptor beta chains below all came from one sample that was sequenced in a study of blood T cells in healthy people across ages. The second PCR ran roughly 7 to 11 cycles with a sample-barcoded 5' primer and J-beta primers. From the 5' RACE reads, TCRdb called clonotypes with MiXCR, one entry per CDR3 protein. The sample lists 600,000 to 800,000 distinct CDR3 sequences, about 51% occurring once. The sample comprised blood. Receptor source: a woman aged 80 or over in good health.

The chain is built from TRBV18 and TRBJ1-1, with a tentative D call TRBD1 (6 bases). This CDR3 is 15 amino acids long. The V and J ends lost 3 bases and 7 bases respectively, with 18 bases between them. Germline CDR1 reads KGHSH; CDR2 reads LQKENI. The CDR3 sequence is CASSPQSRGTSEAFF. The CDR3 DNA reads TGTGCCAGCTCACCCCAAAGTCGCGGGACAAGTGAAGCTTTCTTT.

At least ten counts were recorded for this clonotype. Since a much larger clone is just one base distant, this may be a read error. This chain links TRBV4-1 with TRBJ2-5; 13 nucleotides agree with TRBD2. Germline V gives CDR1 MGHRA, CDR2 YSYEKL. With V trimmed by 6 bases and J by 11 bases, 12 bases remained unmatched. The CDR3 length is 15 residues. As DNA, the CDR3 is TGCGCCAGCAGGGGGGGACTAGCGGGGAGCAATGAGCAGTACTTC. Translation: CASRGGLAGSNEQYF.

This clonotype was observed a handful of times. The V and J genes are TRBV29-1 and TRBJ2-7, with D perhaps matching TRBD1 or TRBD2 (5 bases each). Germline CDR1 and CDR2: SQVTM and ANQGSEA. V lost 2 bases and J 5 bases, leaving 7 bases between the germline ends. CDR3 size: 11 residues. The CDR3 DNA sequence: TGCAGCGTTGAACGGGGCCACGAGCAGTACTTC. Its translation is CSVERGHEQYF.

This clonotype was counted ten times or more. CDR3 sequence (DNA): TGCGCCAGCAGCTTTTCGGGGACAGGAAGGTCCTACAATGAGCAGTTCTTC. This codes for CASSFSGTGRSYNEQFF. The chain carries TRBV5-1 and TRBJ2-1; 8 bases match TRBD1. Trimming at V came to 2 bases and at J to 1 base, leaving 8 bases not matched to a gene. The CDR3 contains 17 residues. Germline V CDR1 and CDR2: SGHRS, YFSETQ.

The chain uses TRBV27 and TRBJ2-3; 7 positions agree with TRBD1. V was clipped by 6 bases and J by 1 base; unmatched bases: 13. The germline V gene has CDR1 MNHEY and CDR2 SMNVEV (reference sequence). This CDR3 contains 17 residues. Here the CDR3 DNA reads TGTGCCAGCAGCTTACTCTCGACAGGGAGAGGCACAGATACGCAGTATTTT. It codes for CASSLLSTGRGTDTQYF.

The V gene is TRBV12-3 or TRBV12-4, the J gene TRBJ2-2; D unresolved. The CDR3 spans 14 residues. V lost 6 bases to trimming and J lost 1 base, with 9 bases between them. CDR3 in DNA: TGTGCCAGCAGCCCCCGGCGGAACACCGGGGAGCTGTTTTTT. Translation gives CASSPRRNTGELFF.

This chain links TRBV21-1 with TRBJ2-5; the D call of TRBD1 is as the table states it, not checked on the DNA. TRBV21-1 is deemed a pseudogene. The CDR3 has 12 residues. CDR3 DNA sequence: TGTGCCAGCAGTCCCCCTAAGGGGGGTAAGTACTTC. Amino acids: CASSPPKGGKYF.

The chain joins TRBV7-2 to TRBJ2-5, with D possibly being TRBD2 (6 bases). V was trimmed by 3 bases and J by 11 bases, leaving 25 bases between them. The germline gives CDR1 SGHTA, CDR2 FQGNSA. The CDR3 extends over 16 amino acids. The CDR3, as DNA: TGTGCCAGCAGCTTTCCTCCCGGGGGTCAGAGCAATGAGCAGTACTTC. Protein: CASSFPPGGQSNEQYF.

A remark on this clonotype: A much larger clone lies a single base off, so this may be a read error. This chain uses TRBV2 with TRBJ1-5; unclear D gene. Germline CDR1 and CDR2: SNHLY and FYNNEI. The CDR3 totals 17 residues. CDR3 sequence reads: CASSHSVQAYSDQPQHF. The DNA for the CDR3 is TGTGCCAGCAGCCACTCTGTCCAGGCCTATAGCGATCAGCCCCAGCATTTT. The full variable domain, in which reference TRBV2 and TRBJ1-5 provide the parts outside the CDR3, is EPEVTQTPSHQVTQMGQEVILRCVPISNHLYFYWYRQILGQKVEFLVSFYNNEISEKSEIFDDQFSVERPDGSNFTLKIRSTKLEDSAMYFCASSHSVQAYSDQPQHFGDGTRLSIL.

The J gene is TRBJ2-1, the V gene TRBV9; TRBD1 matches 7 bases. The germline CDR1 and CDR2 sequences are SGDLS and YYNGEE. Trimming removed 4 bases from V and 7 bases from J; junction bases left unmatched: 5. The CDR3 has 13 residues. In nucleotides, the CDR3 is TGTGCCAGCAGCCCAGGGGGAATTAATGAGCAGTTCTTC. Amino acids: CASSPGGINEQFF. Combining the CDR3 with reference TRBV9 and TRBJ2-1 gives the whole variable domain DSGVTQTPKHLITATGQRVTLRCSPRSGDLSVYWYQQSLDQGLQFLIQYYNGEERAKGNILERFSAQQFPDLHSELNLSSLELGDSALYFCASSPGGINEQFFGPGTRLTVL.

This clonotype has a count of ten or more. V gene TRBV6-6 combines with J gene TRBJ2-7, with D possibly matching TRBD1 (5 bases). The germline V gene encodes CDR1 MNHNY and CDR2 SVGAGI (reference sequence). V lost 2 bases and J lost 3, with 11 bases in between. The CDR3 contains 14 residues. The CDR3 region has the DNA TGTGCCAGCAGTTACAACCCCAGGGACTACGAGCAGTACTTC. Protein sequence: CASSYNPRDYEQYF.

This clonotype appeared many times. V usage is TRBV20-1 and J usage is TRBJ2-1, with D unclear. CDR3 length equals 12 residues. The V gene lost 6 bases and the J gene lost 7 bases, with 13 bases spanning the gap. Germline V gene data show CDR1 as DFQATT and CDR2 as SNEGSKA (reference sequence). DNA of the CDR3: TGCAGTGCCCCAAAAACCGAAAATGAGCAGTTCTTC. Encoded protein: CSAPKTENEQFF.

This clonotype was detected ten times or more. The chain joins TRBV7-6 to TRBJ1-5, with D possibly TRBD1 on 6 matching bases. Germline V gene data show CDR1 as SGHVS and CDR2 as FNYEAQ. Trimming took 1 base from V and 5 from J, leaving 12 bases between them. The CDR3 runs 15 residues. CDR3 sequence (DNA): TGTGCCAGCAGCTTAGAACAGGGAAGGTATCAGCCCCAGCATTTT. Protein: CASSLEQGRYQPQHF.

This clonotype was recorded many times. The chain has TRBV7-2 and TRBJ2-1, with 9 bases that match TRBD2. Germline-derived CDR1 and CDR2 are SGHTA and FQGNSA. The junction had 16 bases not matched to a gene; V was cut back by 5 bases and J by 5 bases. This CDR3 region has 18 residues. The CDR3 sequence: CASSKKNLTSGYNNEQFF. The CDR3 DNA reads TGTGCCAGCAGCAAAAAGAACCTGACTAGCGGTTATAACAATGAGCAGTTCTTC.